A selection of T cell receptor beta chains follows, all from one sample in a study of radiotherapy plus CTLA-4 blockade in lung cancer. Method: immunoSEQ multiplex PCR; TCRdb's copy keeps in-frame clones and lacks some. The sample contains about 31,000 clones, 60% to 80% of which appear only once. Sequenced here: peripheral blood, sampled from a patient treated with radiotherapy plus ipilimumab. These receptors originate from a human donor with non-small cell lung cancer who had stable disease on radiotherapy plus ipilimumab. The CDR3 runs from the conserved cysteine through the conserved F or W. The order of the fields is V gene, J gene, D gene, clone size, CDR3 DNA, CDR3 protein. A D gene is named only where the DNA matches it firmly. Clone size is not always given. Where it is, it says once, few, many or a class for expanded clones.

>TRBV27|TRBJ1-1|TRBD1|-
TGTGCCAGCAGCTGGGACAGTCTTAACACTGAAGCTTTCTTT
CASSWDSLNTEAFF
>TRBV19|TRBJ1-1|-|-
TGTGCCAGTAGTTTTTACTCAACAGGGACTGAAGCTTTCTTT
CASSFYSTGTEAFF
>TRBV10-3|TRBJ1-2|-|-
TGTGCCATCAGTGAGTCGGGGGACCCCTATGGCTACACCTTC
CAISESGDPYGYTF
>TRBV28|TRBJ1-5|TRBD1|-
TGTGCCAGCAACCCTCGACAGGGAAACAATCAGCCCCAGCATTTT
CASNPRQGNNQPQHF
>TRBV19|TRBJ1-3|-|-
TGTGCCAGTAGGCGAGGTTCAGGTAACTCTGGAAACACCATATATTTT
CASRRGSGNSGNTIYF
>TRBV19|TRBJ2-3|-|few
TGTGCCAGTAGTCGGGAGGGGGCGTACGGGGATACGTATGATACGCAGTATTTT
CASSREGAYGDTYDTQYF
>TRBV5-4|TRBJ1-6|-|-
TGTGCCAGCAGCCTCCGGGACGGGAATTCACCCCTCCACTTT
CASSLRDGNSPLHF
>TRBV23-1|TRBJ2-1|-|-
TGCGCCAGCAGTCACCCCGGTTGGGCAGGCAACTACAATGAGCAGTTCTTC
CASSHPGWAGNYNEQFF
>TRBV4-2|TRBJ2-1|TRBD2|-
TGTGCCAGCAGCCAACCTAGCGGGGGGGCCAATGAGCAGTTCTTC
CASSQPSGGANEQFF
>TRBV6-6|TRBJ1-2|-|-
TGTGCCAGCAGTTCCGCTGGTGGGGAACATGGCTACACCTTC
CASSSAGGEHGYTF
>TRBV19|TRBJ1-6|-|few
TGTGCCAGTAGTATACCCGGGCTTATTAATTCACCCCTCCACTTT
CASSIPGLINSPLHF
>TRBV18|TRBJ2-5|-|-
TGTGCCAGCTCACCCGGACAGATCCAAGAGACCCAGTACTTC
CASSPGQIQETQYF
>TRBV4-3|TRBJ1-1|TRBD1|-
TGCGCCAGCAGCCAAGTACAGGGGAGGATAACTGAAGCTTTCTTT
CASSQVQGRITEAFF
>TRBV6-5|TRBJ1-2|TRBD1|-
TGTGCCAGCAGGACCGGGACAGGGAACGGCTACACCTTC
CASRTGTGNGYTF
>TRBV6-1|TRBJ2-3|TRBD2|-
TGTGCCAGCAGTGAAGTTGTGGGGGGGTGGGATACGCAGTATTTT
CASSEVVGGWDTQYF
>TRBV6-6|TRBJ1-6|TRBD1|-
TGTGCCAGCAGTGACCCCGGGACAGGGGCTTCACCCCTCCACTTT
CASSDPGTGASPLHF
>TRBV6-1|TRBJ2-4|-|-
TGTGCCAGCTCGGACAGTCCAGCCAAAAACATTCAGTACTTC
CASSDSPAKNIQYF
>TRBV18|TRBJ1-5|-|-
TGTGCCAGCTCACCACCCGCTCTCCGGCCCCAGCATTTT
CASSPPALRPQHF
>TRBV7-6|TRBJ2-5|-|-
TGTGCCAGCAGCTATCCCGGGAGCGGAAACACATTTCTCGAGACCCAGTACTTC
CASSYPGSGNTFLETQYF
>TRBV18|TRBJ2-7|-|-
TGTGCCAGCTCACCCTCTCCGATCACCTACGAGCAGTACTTC
CASSPSPITYEQYF
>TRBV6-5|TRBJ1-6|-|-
TGTGCCAGCAGTGAAAGGTGGGATTCACCCCTCCACTTT
CASSERWDSPLHF
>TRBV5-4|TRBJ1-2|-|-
TGTGCCAGCACTCCAGAAACTAACTATGGCTACACCTTC
CASTPETNYGYTF
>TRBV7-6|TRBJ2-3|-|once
TGTGCCAGCAGCCCTCAGACAGATACGCAGTATTTT
CASSPQTDTQYF
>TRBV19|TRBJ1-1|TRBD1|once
TGTGCCAGTAGTATCGGACAGGGTAACACTGAAGCTTTCTTT
CASSIGQGNTEAFF
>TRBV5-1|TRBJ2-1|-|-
TGCGCCAGCCGCCCTGTGACGTTGTTTTATGAGCAGTTCTTC
CASRPVTLFYEQFF
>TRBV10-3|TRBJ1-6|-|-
TGTGCCATCAGTGAGGCCAGGGGTAATTCACCCCTCCACTTT
CAISEARGNSPLHF
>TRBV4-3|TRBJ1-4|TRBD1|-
TGCGCCAGCAGCCAAGACGGGGACAGGAATGAAAAACTGTTTTTT
CASSQDGDRNEKLFF
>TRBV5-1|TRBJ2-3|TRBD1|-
TGCGCCAGCAGCTTGGCCGGGACAGGGGCAGATACGCAGTATTTT
CASSLAGTGADTQYF
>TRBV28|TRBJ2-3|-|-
TGTGCCAGCAGCTTAAACACCCGCGCTACTAGCACAGATACGCAGTATTTT
CASSLNTRATSTDTQYF
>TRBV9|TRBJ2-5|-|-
TGTGCCAGCAGCCCAATCGCCGGAGGACAGCAAGAGACCCAGTACTTC
CASSPIAGGQQETQYF
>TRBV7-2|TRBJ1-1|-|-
TGTGCCAGCAGCCCCACGGACAGCCCTCTGAACACTGAAGCTTTCTTT
CASSPTDSPLNTEAFF
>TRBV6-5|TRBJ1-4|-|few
TGTGCCAGCAGACCAGGGGTTTCGGGAAAACTGTTTTTT
CASRPGVSGKLFF
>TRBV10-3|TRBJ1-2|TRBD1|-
TGTGCCATCAGTTACCAGACAGGGGGCGAAAAAGGCTACACCTTC
CAISYQTGGEKGYTF
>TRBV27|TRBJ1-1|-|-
TGTGCCAGCACCGGACGGGGAACAACCTTGAACACTGAAGCTTTCTTT
CASTGRGTTLNTEAFF
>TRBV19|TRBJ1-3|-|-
TGTGCCAGTAGTATTAGGGCGAAACAGGGTCTCTCTGGAAACACCATATATTTT
CASSIRAKQGLSGNTIYF
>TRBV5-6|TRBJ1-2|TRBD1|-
TGTGCCAGCAGCTTGGACAGGGGGTGGCTATATGGCTACACCTTC
CASSLDRGWLYGYTF
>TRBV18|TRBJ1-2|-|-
TGTGCCAGCTCCCCTGAAACCCCGAGGGTCTTCTATGGCTACACCTTC
CASSPETPRVFYGYTF
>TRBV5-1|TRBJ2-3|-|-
TGCGCCAGCAGCGCTGGCCGGGGCGCAGATACGCAGTATTTT
CASSAGRGADTQYF
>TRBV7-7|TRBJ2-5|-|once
TGTGCCAGCAGCCAGACCGGAGGGAGCCAACAAGAGACCCAGTACTTC
CASSQTGGSQQETQYF
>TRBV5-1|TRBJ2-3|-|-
TGCGCCAGCAGCTTGGCCGGGGGGCGGACAGATACGCAGTATTTT
CASSLAGGRTDTQYF
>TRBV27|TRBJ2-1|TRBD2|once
TGTGCCAGCAGTTGGGCGGGGGGTTTGAATGAGCAGTTCTTC
CASSWAGGLNEQFF